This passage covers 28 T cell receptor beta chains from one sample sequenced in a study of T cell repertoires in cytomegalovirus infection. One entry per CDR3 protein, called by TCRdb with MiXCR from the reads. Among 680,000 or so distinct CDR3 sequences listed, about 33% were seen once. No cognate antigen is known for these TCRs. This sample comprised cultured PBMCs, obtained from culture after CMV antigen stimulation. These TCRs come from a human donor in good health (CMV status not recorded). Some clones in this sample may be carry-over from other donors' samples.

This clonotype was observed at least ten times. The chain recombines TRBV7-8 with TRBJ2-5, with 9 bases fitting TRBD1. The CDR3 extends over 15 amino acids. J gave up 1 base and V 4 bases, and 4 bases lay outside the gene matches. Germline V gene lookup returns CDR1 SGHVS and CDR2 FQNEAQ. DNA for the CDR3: TGTGCCAGCAGCTCCGGGACAGGGTCCCAAGAGACCCAGTACTTC. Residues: CASSSGTGSQETQYF.

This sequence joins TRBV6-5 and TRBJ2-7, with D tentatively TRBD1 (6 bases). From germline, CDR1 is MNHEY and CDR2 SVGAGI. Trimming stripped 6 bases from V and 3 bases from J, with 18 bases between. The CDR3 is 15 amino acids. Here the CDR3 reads CASSPRRGQSYEQYF. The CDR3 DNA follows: TGTGCCAGCAGCCCCCGCCGCGGACAGAGCTACGAGCAGTACTTC.

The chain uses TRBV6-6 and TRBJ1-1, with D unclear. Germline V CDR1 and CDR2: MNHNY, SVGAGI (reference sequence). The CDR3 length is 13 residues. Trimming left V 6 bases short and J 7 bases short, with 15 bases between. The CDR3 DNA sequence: TGTGCCAGCAGCCTCCTGGCGGGAGATGAAGCTTTCTTT. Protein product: CASSLLAGDEAFF.

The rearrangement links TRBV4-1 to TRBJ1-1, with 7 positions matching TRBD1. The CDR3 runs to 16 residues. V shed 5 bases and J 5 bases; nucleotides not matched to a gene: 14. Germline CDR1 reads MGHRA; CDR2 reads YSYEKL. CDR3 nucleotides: TGCGCCAGCAGCTACCCACCAAAGGGGGCGCAAACTGAAGCTTTCTTT. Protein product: CASSYPPKGAQTEAFF.

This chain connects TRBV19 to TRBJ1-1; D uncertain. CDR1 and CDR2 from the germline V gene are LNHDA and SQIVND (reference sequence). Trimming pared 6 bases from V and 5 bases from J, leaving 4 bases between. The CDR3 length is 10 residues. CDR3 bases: TGTGCCAGTAGGAAAACTGAAGCTTTCTTT. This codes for CASRKTEAFF. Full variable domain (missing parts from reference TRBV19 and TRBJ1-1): DGGITQSPKYLFRKEGQNVTLSCEQNLNHDAMYWYRQDPGQGLRLIYYSQIVNDFQKGDIAEGYSVSREKKESFPLTVTSAQKNPTAFYLCASRKTEAFFGQGTRLTVV.

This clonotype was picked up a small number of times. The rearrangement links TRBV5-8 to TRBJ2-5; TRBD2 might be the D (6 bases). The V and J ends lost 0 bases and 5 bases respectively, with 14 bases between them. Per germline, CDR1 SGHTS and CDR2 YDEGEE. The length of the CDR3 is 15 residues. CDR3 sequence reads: CASSLVLAYGETQYF. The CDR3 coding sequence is TGTGCCAGCAGCTTGGTCCTAGCGTACGGGGAGACCCAGTACTTC.

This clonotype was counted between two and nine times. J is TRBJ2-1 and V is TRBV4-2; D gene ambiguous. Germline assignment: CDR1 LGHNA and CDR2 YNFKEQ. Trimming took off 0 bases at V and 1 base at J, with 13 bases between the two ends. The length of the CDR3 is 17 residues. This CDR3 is CASSQDLEQQSYNEQFF. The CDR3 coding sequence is TGTGCCAGCAGCCAAGATCTAGAACAGCAGTCCTACAATGAGCAGTTCTTC.

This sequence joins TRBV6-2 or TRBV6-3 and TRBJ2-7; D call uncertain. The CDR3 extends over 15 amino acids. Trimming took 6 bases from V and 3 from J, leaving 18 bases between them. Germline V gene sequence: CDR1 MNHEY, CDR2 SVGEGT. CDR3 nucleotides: TGTGCCAGCAGCCGAGGATCCTTGATTCGCTACGAGCAGTACTTC. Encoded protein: CASSRGSLIRYEQYF.

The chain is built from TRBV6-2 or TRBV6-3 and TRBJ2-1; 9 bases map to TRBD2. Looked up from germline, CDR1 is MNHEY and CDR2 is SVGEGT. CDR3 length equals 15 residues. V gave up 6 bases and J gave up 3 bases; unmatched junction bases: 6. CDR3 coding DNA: TGTGCCAGCAGCTCCGGGACTAGCTTCTACAATGAGCAGTTCTTC. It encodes CASSSGTSFYNEQFF.

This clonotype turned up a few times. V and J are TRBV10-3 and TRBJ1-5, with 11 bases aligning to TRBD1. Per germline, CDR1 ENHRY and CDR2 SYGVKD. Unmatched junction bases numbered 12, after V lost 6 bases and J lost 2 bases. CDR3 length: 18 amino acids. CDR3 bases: TGTGCCATCAGAGAGGGGGACAGGGGGTTCAGAGGCAATCAGCCCCAGCATTTT. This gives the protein CAIREGDRGFRGNQPQHF.

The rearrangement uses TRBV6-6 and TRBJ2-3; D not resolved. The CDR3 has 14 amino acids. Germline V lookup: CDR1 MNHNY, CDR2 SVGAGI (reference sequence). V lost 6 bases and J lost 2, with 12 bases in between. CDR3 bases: TGTGCCAGCAGCCCTACTACTCCCACAGATACGCAGTATTTT. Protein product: CASSPTTPTDTQYF.

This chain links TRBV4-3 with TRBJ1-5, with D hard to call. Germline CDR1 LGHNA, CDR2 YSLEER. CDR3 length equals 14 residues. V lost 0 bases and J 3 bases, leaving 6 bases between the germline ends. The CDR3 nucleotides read TGCGCCAGCAGCCAAGATTTCGTCAATCAGCCCCAGCATTTT. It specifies CASSQDFVNQPQHF.

This chain's CDR3 is CASSGLATGELFF. The CDR3 DNA reads TGTGCCAGCAGTGGACTAGCGACCGGGGAGCTGTTTTTT. The chain links TRBV2 to TRBJ2-2; 8 bases are shared with TRBD2. The CDR3 length is 13 residues. Looked up from germline, CDR1 is SNHLY and CDR2 is FYNNEI. The ends lost 4 bases at V and 5 bases at J; junction bases unmatched: 0.

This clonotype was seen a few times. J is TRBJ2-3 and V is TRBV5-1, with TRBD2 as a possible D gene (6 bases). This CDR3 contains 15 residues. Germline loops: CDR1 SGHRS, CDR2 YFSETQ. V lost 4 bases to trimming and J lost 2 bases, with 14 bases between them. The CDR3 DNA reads TGCGCCAGCAGCCCGCGCCCGGGGGACACAGATACGCAGTATTTT. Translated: CASSPRPGDTDTQYF.

CDR3 loop: CASSLGGPPNEKLFF. Here the CDR3 DNA reads TGTGCCAGCAGTTTAGGGGGTCCGCCTAATGAAAAACTGTTTTTT. The chain uses TRBV12-3 or TRBV12-4 and TRBJ1-4; D gene uncertain. This CDR3 spans 15 amino acids. The germline V and J ends were trimmed by 1 base and 3 bases, with 9 bases remaining between them.

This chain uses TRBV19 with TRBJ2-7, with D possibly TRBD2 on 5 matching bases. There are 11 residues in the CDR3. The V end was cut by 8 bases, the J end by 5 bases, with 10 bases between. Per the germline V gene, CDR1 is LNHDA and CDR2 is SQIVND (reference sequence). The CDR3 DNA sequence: TGTGCCAGTCGGACTGGCAACGAGCAGTACTTC. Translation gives CASRTGNEQYF.

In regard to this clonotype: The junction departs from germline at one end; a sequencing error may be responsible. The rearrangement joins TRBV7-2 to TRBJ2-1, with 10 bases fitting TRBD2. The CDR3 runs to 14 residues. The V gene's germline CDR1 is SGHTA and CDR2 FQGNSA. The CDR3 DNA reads TGTGCCAGCAGCCCCTCTAGCGGGAGCAATGTGCAGTTCTTC. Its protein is CASSPSSGSNVQFF.

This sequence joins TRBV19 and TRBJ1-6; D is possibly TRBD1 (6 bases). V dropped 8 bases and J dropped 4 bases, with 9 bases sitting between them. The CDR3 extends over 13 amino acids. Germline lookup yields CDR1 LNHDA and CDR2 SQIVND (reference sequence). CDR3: CASLGGYNSPLHF. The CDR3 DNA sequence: TGTGCCAGTCTAGGGGGGTATAATTCACCCCTCCACTTT. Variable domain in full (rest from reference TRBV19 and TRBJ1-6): DGGITQSPKYLFRKEGQNVTLSCEQNLNHDAMYWYRQDPGQGLRLIYYSQIVNDFQKGDIAEGYSVSREKKESFPLTVTSAQKNPTAFYLCASLGGYNSPLHFGNGTRLTVT.

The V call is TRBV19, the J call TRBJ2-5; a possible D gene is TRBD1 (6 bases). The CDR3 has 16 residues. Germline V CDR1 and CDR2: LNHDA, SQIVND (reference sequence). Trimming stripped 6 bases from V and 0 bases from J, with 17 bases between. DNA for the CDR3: TGTGCCAGTAGCCGAAGCCGGACAGCCCACCAAGAGACCCAGTACTTC. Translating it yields CASSRSRTAHQETQYF.

For the CDR3, the DNA is TGTGCCAGCAGCCGAGACAGTGCAACTAATGAAAAACTGTTTTTT. Translation gives CASSRDSATNEKLFF. This rearrangement joins TRBV6-1 to TRBJ1-4, with D possibly being TRBD1 (5 bases). Trimming removed 6 bases from V and 0 bases from J, with 11 bases in between. Germline V lookup: CDR1 MNHNS, CDR2 SASEGT. The CDR3 runs to 15 residues.

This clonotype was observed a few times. The CDR3 DNA reads TGTGCCAGCAGCTTATCTCCAGCGGAGCAGTACTTC. It specifies CASSLSPAEQYF. This sequence joins TRBV7-9 and TRBJ2-7; D not resolved. This CDR3 comprises 12 residues. Germline CDR1 is SEHNR and CDR2 is FQNEAQ (reference sequence). Trimming cost V 2 bases and J 7 bases, with 9 bases left between them.

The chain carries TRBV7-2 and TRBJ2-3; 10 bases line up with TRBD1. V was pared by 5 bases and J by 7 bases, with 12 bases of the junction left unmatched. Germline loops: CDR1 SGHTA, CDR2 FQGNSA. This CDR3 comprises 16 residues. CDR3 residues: CASSPGQGRGTYTQYF. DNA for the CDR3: TGTGCCAGCAGCCCGGGACAGGGGAGGGGAACATATACGCAGTATTTT.

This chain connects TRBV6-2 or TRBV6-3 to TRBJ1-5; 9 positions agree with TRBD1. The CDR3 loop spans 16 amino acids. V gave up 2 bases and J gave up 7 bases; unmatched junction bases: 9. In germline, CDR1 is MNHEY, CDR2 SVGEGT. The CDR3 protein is CASSYTLGQGRQPQHF. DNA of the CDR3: TGTGCCAGCAGTTACACCCTGGGACAGGGTAGACAGCCCCAGCATTTT.

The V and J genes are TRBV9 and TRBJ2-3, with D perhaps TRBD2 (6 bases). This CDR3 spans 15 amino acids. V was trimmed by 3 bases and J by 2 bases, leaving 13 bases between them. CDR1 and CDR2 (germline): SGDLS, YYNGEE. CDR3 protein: CASSAPRGLTDTQYF. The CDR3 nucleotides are TGTGCCAGCAGCGCCCCCCGGGGACTCACAGATACGCAGTATTTT.

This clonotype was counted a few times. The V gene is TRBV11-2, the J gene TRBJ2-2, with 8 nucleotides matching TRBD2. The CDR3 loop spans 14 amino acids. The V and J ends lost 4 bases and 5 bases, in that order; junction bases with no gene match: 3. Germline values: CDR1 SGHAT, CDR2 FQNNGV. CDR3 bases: TGTGCCAGCAGCTATAGCGGGATAACCGGGGAGCTGTTTTTT. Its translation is CASSYSGITGELFF. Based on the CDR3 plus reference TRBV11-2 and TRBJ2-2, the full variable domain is EAGVAQSPRYKIIEKRQSVAFWCNPISGHATLYWYQQILGQGPKLLIQFQNNGVVDDSQLPKDRFSAERLKGVDSTLKIQPAKLEDSAVYLCASSYSGITGELFFGEGSRLTVL.

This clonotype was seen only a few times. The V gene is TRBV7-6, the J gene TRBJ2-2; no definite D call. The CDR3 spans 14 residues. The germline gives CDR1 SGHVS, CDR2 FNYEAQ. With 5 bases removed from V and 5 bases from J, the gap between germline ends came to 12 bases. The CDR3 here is CASSLNSWTGELFF. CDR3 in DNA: TGTGCCAGCAGCCTCAATAGTTGGACCGGGGAGCTGTTTTTT.

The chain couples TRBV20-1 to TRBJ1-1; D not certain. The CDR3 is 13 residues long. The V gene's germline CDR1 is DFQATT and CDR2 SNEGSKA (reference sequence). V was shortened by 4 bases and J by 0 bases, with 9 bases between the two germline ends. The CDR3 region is CSAMRDMNTEAFF. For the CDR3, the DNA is TGCAGTGCTATGAGAGACATGAACACTGAAGCTTTCTTT.

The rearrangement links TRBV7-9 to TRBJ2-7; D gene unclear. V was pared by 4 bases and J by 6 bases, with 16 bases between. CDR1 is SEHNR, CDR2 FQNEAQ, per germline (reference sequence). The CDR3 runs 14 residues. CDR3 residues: CASSSGPGVREQYF. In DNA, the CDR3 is TGTGCCAGCAGCTCCGGCCCTGGGGTGCGCGAGCAGTACTTC.